This T cell receptor (beta chain) came from a study of cytomegalovirus exposure and HLA in healthy donors. Using immunoSEQ multiplex PCR, the repertoire was profiled, and TCRdb retains in-frame clones only, with some absent. There are 90,000 to 130,000 clones in the sample; roughly 90% occur only once, and approximately 1.5% lies in the top ten. The CDR3 is 17 amino acids. The V and J ends lost 1 base and 2 bases respectively, with 15 bases between them. Germline values: CDR1 LNHDA, CDR2 SQIVND (reference sequence). In the case of this clone: Its target is unknown.

Study results and limitations: High sensitivity and specificity were reportedly achieved when the classifier diagnosed cytomegalovirus status. Most observed TCR sequences were rare, whereas some public TCRs were detected in many donors.

The sequence was collected from a woman between 25 and 40 years old in good health and CMV-seropositive. The sample consisted of PBMCs. This rearrangement joins TRBV19 to TRBJ1-5; D uncertain. The CDR3 bases are TGTGCCAGTAGTATAGCCCCGAGGAGGAGGCGCAATCAGCCCCAGCATTTT. Its protein is CASSIAPRRRRNQPQHF.